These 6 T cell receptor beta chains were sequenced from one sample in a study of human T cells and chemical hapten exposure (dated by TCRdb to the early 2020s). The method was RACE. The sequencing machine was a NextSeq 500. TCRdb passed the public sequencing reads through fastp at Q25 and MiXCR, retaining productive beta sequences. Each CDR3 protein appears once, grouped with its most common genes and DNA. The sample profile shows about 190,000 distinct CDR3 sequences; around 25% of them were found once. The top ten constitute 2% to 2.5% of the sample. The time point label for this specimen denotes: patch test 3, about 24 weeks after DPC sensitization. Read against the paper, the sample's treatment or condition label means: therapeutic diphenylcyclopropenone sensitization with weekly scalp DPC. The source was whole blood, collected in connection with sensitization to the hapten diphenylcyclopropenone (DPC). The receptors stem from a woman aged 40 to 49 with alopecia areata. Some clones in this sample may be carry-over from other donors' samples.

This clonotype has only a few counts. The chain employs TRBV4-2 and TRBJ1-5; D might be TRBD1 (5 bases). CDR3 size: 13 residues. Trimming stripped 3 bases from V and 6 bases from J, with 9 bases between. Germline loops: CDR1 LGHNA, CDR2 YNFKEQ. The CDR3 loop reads CASSHSGAQPQHF. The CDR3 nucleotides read TGTGCCAGCAGCCACAGCGGGGCTCAGCCCCAGCATTTT.

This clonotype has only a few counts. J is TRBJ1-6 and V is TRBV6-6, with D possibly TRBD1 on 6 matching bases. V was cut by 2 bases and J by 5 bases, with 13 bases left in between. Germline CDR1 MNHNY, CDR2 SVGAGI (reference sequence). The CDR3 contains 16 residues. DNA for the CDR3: TGTGCCAGCAGTTACCCCGACAGGCAGAATAATTCACCCCTCCACTTT. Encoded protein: CASSYPDRQNNSPLHF.

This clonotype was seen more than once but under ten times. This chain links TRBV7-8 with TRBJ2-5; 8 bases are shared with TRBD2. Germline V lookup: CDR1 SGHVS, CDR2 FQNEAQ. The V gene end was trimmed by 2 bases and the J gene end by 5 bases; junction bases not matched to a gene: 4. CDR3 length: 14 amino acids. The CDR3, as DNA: TGTGCCAGCAGCTTACGGACTAGCTGGGAGACCCAGTACTTC. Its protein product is CASSLRTSWETQYF.

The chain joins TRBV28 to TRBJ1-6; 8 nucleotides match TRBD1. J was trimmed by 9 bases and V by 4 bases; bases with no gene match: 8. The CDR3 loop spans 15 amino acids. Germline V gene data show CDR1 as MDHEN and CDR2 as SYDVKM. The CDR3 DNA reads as TGTGCCAGCAGTTCCGCTCAGGGGGCAATTTCACCCCTCCACTTT. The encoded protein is CASSSAQGAISPLHF.

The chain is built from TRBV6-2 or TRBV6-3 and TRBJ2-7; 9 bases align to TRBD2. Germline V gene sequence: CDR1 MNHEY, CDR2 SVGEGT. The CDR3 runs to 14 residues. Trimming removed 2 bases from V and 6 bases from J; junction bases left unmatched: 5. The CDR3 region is CASSYGGRDFEQYF. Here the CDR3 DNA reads TGTGCCAGCAGTTACGGCGGGAGGGACTTCGAGCAGTACTTC.

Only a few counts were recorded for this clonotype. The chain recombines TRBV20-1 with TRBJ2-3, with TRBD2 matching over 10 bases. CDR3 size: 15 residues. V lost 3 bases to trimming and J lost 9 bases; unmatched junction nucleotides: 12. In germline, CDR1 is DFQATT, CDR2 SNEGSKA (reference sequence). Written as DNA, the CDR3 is TGCAGTGCTAGGCTTGGTACTAGCGGGGACGGGACGCAGTATTTT. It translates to CSARLGTSGDGTQYF.